This TCR beta chain stems from a study of CD8 T cells in ankylosing spondylitis. This CDR3 contains 16 residues. Germline V gives CDR1 SGHTA, CDR2 FQGNSA. V lost 2 bases to trimming and J lost 9 bases, with 17 bases between them. The table lists this clonotype with a few counts. TCRdb reprocessed the 5' RACE reads with MiXCR, giving one entry per CDR3 protein. Of 120,000 to 150,000 distinct CDR3 sequences listed, roughly 7.7% were seen once; the top ten hold more than 7%. The receptor comes from a male donor with ankylosing spondylitis. The sequencing sample was made of synovial fluid, either unsorted or a sorted T cell fraction (not recorded which). This chain uses TRBV7-2 with TRBJ1-6; D possibly corresponds to TRBD1 (5 bases). As DNA, the CDR3 is TGTGCCAGCAGCTTAATAGCGGGGGTGGTGAGTTCACCCCTCCACTTT. Its protein product is CASSLIAGVVSSPLHF.